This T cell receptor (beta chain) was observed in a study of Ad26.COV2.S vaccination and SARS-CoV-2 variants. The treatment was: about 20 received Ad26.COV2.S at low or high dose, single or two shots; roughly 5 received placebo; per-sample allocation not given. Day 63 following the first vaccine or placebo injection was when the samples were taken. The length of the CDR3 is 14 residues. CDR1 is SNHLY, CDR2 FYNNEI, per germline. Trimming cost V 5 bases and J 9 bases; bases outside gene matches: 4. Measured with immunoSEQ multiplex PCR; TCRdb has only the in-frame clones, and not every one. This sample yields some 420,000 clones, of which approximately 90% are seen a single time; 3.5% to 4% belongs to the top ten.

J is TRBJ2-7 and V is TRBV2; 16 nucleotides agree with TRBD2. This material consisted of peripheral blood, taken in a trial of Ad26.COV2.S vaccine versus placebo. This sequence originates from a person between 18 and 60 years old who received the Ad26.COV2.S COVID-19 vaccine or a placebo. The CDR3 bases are TGTGCCAGCAGTCCGGGACTAGCGGGGGGGCGGCAGTACTTC. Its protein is CASSPGLAGGRQYF.